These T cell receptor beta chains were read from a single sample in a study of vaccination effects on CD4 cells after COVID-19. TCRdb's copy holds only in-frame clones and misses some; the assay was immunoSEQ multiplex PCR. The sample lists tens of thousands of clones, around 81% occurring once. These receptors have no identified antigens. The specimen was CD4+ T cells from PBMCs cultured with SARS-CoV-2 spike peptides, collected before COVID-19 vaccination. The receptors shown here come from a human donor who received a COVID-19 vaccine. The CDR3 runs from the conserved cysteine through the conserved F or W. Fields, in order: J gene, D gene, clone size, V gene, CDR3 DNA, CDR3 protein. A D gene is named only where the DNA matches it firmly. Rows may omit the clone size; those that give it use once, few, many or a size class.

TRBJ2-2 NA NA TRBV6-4 TGTGCCAGCAGTGACTTCCTCTCCTCTCCGAACACCGGGGAGCTGTTTTTT CASSDFLSSPNTGELFF
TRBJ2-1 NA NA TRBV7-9 TGTGCCAGCAGCCACGTCGGGACCCAAGGCAATGAGCAGTTCTTC CASSHVGTQGNEQFF
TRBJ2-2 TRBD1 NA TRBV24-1 TGTGCCACCAGTGTCGACAGGGTCGGGGAGCTGTTTTTT CATSVDRVGELFF
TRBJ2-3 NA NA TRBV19 TGTGCCAGTAGTATATCCCCCAGCACAGATACGCAGTATTTT CASSISPSTDTQYF
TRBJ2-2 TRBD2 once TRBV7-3 TGTGCCAGCAGCATAGAGACGGGGGGGCCCGGGGAGCTGTTTTTT CASSIETGGPGELFF
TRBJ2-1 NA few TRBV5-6 TGTGCCAGCAGCCCCGTGACGGCAAGCTCCTACAATGAGCAGTTCTTC CASSPVTASSYNEQFF
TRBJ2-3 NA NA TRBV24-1 TGTGCCACCAGTGATAGGCGTGAACCCACAGATACGCAGTATTTT CATSDRREPTDTQYF
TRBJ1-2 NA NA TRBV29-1 TGCAGCGTTGAAGAGCGGGGACTTTATGGCTACACCTTC CSVEERGLYGYTF
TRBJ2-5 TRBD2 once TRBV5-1 TGCGCCAGCACCCGCGGGGGTGAGGAGACCCAGTACTTC CASTRGGEETQYF
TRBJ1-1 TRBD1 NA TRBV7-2 TGTGCCAGCAGACGACAGGGTAGGAACACTGAAGCTTTCTTT CASRRQGRNTEAFF
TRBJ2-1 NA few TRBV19 TGTGCCAGTAGCCCCGGAGAGGGCCGGCATGAGCAGTTCTTC CASSPGEGRHEQFF
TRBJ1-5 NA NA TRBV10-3 TGTGCCATCAGTGGCAACAGCAATCAGCCCCAGCATTTT CAISGNSNQPQHF
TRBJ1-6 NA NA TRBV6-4 TGTGCCAGCGGCGCAGCCCTTAATTCACCCCTCCACTTT CASGAALNSPLHF
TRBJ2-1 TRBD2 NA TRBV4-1 TGCGCCAGCAGCCAGGATATGCGGACTAGCGGCTTCCATGAGCAGTTCTTC CASSQDMRTSGFHEQFF
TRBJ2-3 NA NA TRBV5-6 TGTGCCAGCAGCGGAAAGACAGGTTCTAGCACAGATACGCAGTATTTT CASSGKTGSSTDTQYF
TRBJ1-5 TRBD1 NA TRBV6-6 TGTGCCAGCAGTGGGGTAACAGGGGCAAATCAGCCCCAGCATTTT CASSGVTGANQPQHF
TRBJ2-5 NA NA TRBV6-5 TGTGCCAGCGGGACCTGGGGCGGAGAGACCCAGTACTTC CASGTWGGETQYF
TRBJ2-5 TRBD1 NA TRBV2 TGTGCCAGCAGTGAAGTGGACAGGGCAACCCAGTACTTC CASSEVDRATQYF
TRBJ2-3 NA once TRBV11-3 TGTGCCAGCAAGAGCGCGGGTTCAGATACGCAGTATTTT CASKSAGSDTQYF
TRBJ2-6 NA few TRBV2 TGTGCCAGCAGGAACGGTTTCTCTGGGGCCAACGTCCTGACTTTC CASRNGFSGANVLTF
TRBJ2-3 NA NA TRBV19 TGTGCCAGTAGTATAAGGCAGGGCAAACCAGATACGCAGTATTTT CASSIRQGKPDTQYF
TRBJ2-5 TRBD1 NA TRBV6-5 TGTGCCAGCAGGGCCAGACAGGGTAAAGAGACCCAGTACTTC CASRARQGKETQYF
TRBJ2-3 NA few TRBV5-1 TGCGCCAGCAGCTTGGCAGGGATCCGGGATACGCAGTATTTT CASSLAGIRDTQYF
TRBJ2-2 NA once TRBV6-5 TGTGCCAGCACCCCCTTGAACGGGGAGCTGTTTTTT CASTPLNGELFF
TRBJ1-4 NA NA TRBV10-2 TGCGCCAGCAGCTCGCCCCCTGACAGCCCTAATGAAAAACTGTTTTTT CASSSPPDSPNEKLFF
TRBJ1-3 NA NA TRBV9 TGTGCCAGCAGCGTAGCTACGGGGTCCCCTAATGGAAACACCATATATTTT CASSVATGSPNGNTIYF
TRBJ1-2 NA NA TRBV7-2 TGTGCCAGCAGCTTACGACAGCTCTATGGCTACACCTTC CASSLRQLYGYTF
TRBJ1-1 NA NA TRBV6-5 TGTGCCAGCAGGAGAGGCGGGACTAACACTGAAGCTTTCTTT CASRRGGTNTEAFF
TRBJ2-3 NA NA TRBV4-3 TGCGCCAGCAGCCAGGGAGGACATGCTACGCAGTATTTT CASSQGGHATQYF
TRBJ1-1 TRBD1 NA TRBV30 TGTGCCTGGAATCGGGACAGCTCGTCGGCTTTCTTT CAWNRDSSSAFF
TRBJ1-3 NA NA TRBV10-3 TGTGCCACAGCCTGGGACTCTGGAAACACCATATATTTT CATAWDSGNTIYF
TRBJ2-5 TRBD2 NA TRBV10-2 TGCGCCAGCAGTTCCCTTAGCGGGGGGACTGAGACCCAGTACTTC CASSSLSGGTETQYF
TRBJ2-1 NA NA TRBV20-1 TGCAGTGCTAGTCAGGGAACGAGCTCCTACAATGAGCAGTTCTTC CSASQGTSSYNEQFF
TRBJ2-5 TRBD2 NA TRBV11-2 TGTGCCAGCAGCGAACTAGCGGGGGCGGAGACCCAGTACTTC CASSELAGAETQYF
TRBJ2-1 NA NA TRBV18 TGTGCCAGCTCACCGGGTAACCAACAAAACGAGCAGTTCTTC CASSPGNQQNEQFF
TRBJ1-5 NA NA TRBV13 TGTGCCAGCAGCTTAGGCGTGGGGAGTCAGAATCAGCCCCAGCATTTT CASSLGVGSQNQPQHF
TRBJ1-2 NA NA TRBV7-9 TGTGCCAGCAGCTTAGATCGTAGTGGGAATTCTGGCTACACCTTC CASSLDRSGNSGYTF
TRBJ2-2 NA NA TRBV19 TGTGCCAGTCACATCCTCAACACCGGGGAGCTGTTTTTT CASHILNTGELFF
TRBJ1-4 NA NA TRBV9 TGTGCCAGCAGCCCCACCCTAGGGCAGGGTAATGAAAAACTGTTTTTT CASSPTLGQGNEKLFF
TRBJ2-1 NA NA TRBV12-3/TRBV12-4 TGTGCCAGCAGTTTATCGATCTACAATGAGCAGTTCTTC CASSLSIYNEQFF
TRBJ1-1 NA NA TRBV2 TGTGCCAGCAGTGACCTGAGGACTAACACTGAAGCTTTCTTT CASSDLRTNTEAFF
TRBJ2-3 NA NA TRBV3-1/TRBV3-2 TGTGCCAGCAGCGGTTTCACAGATACGCAGTATTTT CASSGFTDTQYF
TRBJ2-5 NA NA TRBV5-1 TGCGCCAGCAGCTTGGATTCTAGACAAGAGACCCAGTACTTC CASSLDSRQETQYF
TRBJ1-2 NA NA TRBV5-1 TGCGCCAGCAGCTTGGCTACAGGGCTGGATGGCTACACCTTC CASSLATGLDGYTF
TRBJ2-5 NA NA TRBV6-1 TGTGCCAGCAGTGAAGCAAGACCTCTGGCCCAGTACTTC CASSEARPLAQYF
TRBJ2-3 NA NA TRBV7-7 TGTGCCAGCAGCTCCAGCCCCGAGAACACAGATACGCAGTATTTT CASSSSPENTDTQYF
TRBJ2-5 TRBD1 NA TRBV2 TGTGCCAGCATTCAACAGGGGAAGCGAGAGACCCAGTACTTC CASIQQGKRETQYF
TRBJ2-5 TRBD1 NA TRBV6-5 TGTGCCAGCAGTTACTCCGGGACAGGGCAAGAGACCCAGTACTTC CASSYSGTGQETQYF
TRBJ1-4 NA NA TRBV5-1 TGCGCCAGCAGCTTCTCCGGGGGATCTAATGAAAAACTGTTTTTT CASSFSGGSNEKLFF
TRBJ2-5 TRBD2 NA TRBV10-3 TGTGCCATCAGTGGACTAGCGGGGACAGGGACCCAGTACTTC CAISGLAGTGTQYF
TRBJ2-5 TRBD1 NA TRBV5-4 TGTGCCAGCAGCTCAACAGGGGGAGAGACCCAGTACTTC CASSSTGGETQYF
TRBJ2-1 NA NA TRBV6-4 TGTGCCAGCAGCAGAGGGGGGGGCTCCTACAATGAGCAGTTCTTC CASSRGGGSYNEQFF